The 31 T cell receptor beta chains listed next were all sequenced from one sample in a study of T cell repertoires in cytomegalovirus infection. Each CDR3 protein is one row after TCRdb ran MiXCR on the reads. Of around 490,000 distinct CDR3 sequences listed, 26% are singletons. The specimen sequenced was PBMCs. Receptors originate from a human donor in good health (CMV status not recorded). Some clones in this sample may be carry-over from other donors' samples.

The genes are TRBV29-1 and TRBJ2-2; 11 nucleotides match TRBD2. Germline V gene sequence: CDR1 SQVTM, CDR2 ANQGSEA. This CDR3 spans 17 amino acids. V shed 5 bases and J 6 bases; nucleotides not matched to a gene: 14. The CDR3 DNA reads as TGCAGCGTTATACTAGCGGGAGAGTACAAAAGGGCCGGGGAGCTGTTTTTT. Translation gives CSVILAGEYKRAGELFF.

This clonotype has just a few counts. The V and J genes are TRBV28 and TRBJ2-7; TRBD2 matches 9 bases. V gave up 5 bases and J gave up 3 bases; unmatched junction bases: 11. This CDR3 has 16 residues. Per germline, CDR1 MDHEN and CDR2 SYDVKM. CDR3 amino acids: CASSPSSSGRLYEQYF. CDR3 DNA sequence: TGTGCCAGCAGTCCCTCCTCCAGCGGGAGGCTCTACGAGCAGTACTTC.

This clonotype showed up many times. This chain links TRBV7-8 with TRBJ1-2; D is perhaps TRBD1 (5 bases). The V and J ends lost 5 bases and 3 bases respectively, with 13 bases between them. Germline CDR1 is SGHVS and CDR2 is FQNEAQ. This CDR3 is 14 amino acids long. The chain's CDR3 is CASSESQGHYGYTF. In DNA form, the CDR3 reads TGTGCCAGCAGCGAGTCTCAGGGCCACTATGGCTACACCTTC. Full variable domain (rest looked up from reference TRBV7-8 and TRBJ1-2): GAGVSQSPRYKVAKRGQDVALRCDPISGHVSLFWYQQALGQGPEFLTYFQNEAQLDKSGLPSDRFFAERPEGSVSTLKIQRTQQEDSAVYLCASSESQGHYGYTFGSGTRLTVV.

The chain uses TRBV20-1 and TRBJ2-3; maybe TRBD2 (5 bases). CDR1 DFQATT and CDR2 SNEGSKA come from the germline V gene (reference sequence). The CDR3 length is 15 residues. Between the trimmed V and J ends, which lost 2 bases and 1 base, there was a span of 13 bases. CDR3 nucleotide sequence: TGCAGTGCTAGAATAGCACTAGGAGGCACAGATACGCAGTATTTT. It translates to CSARIALGGTDTQYF.

The chain has TRBV5-5 and TRBJ1-5; perhaps TRBD1 as D (6 bases). This CDR3 contains 15 residues. The ends were cut back, 0 bases at V and 0 bases at J, with 7 bases in the middle. The germline CDR1 and CDR2 sequences are SGHKS and YYEKEE (reference sequence). The CDR3 reads CASSLEGVSNQPQHF. The DNA of the CDR3 is TGTGCCAGCAGCTTGGAGGGGGTTAGCAATCAGCCCCAGCATTTT.

This clonotype was counted many times. The chain combines TRBV7-2 with TRBJ2-5; D might be TRBD2 (6 bases). Germline loops: CDR1 SGHTA, CDR2 FQGNSA. The CDR3 is 15 residues long. With 5 bases removed from V and 5 bases from J, the gap between germline ends came to 18 bases. In DNA form, the CDR3 reads TGTGCCAGCAGCCTAAACTCTGGGGGGATGGAGACCCAGTACTTC. Translation: CASSLNSGGMETQYF.

In this sample, this clonotype turned up a few times. The chain couples TRBV29-1 to TRBJ2-1, with a possible D match to TRBD2 (6 bases). CDR1 and CDR2 from the germline V gene are SQVTM and ANQGSEA. Trimming took off 4 bases at V and 8 bases at J, with 18 bases between the two ends. The CDR3 loop spans 14 amino acids. The CDR3 region is CSVGAGTPSDEQFF. The CDR3 DNA reads TGCAGCGTTGGAGCCGGGACTCCGTCCGATGAGCAGTTCTTC.

V is TRBV5-6 and J is TRBJ1-2; TRBD1 might be the D (6 bases). The CDR3 is 11 residues long. Trimming removed 4 bases from V and 12 bases from J, with 13 bases in between. The germline gives CDR1 SGHDT, CDR2 YYEEEE. Here the CDR3 reads CASSAGQHNTF. CDR3 bases: TGTGCCAGCAGCGCAGGACAGCATAACACCTTC.

This chain links TRBV20-1 with TRBJ1-3; D call uncertain. Trimming shortened V by 6 bases and J by 8 bases, and 14 bases separated the two germline ends. The germline gives CDR1 DFQATT, CDR2 SNEGSKA (reference sequence). The CDR3 extends over 12 amino acids. The DNA of the CDR3 is TGCAGTGCCCCTCGTGGGATAGACACCATATATTTT. Residues: CSAPRGIDTIYF.

The genes are TRBV5-1 and TRBJ2-1; 12 bases fit TRBD2. The CDR3 has 17 amino acids. V dropped 3 bases and J dropped 0; count of bases not matched to a gene: 4. The germline V gene encodes CDR1 SGHRS and CDR2 YFSETQ. The chain's CDR3 is CASSSWTSGVSYNEQFF. CDR3 nucleotide sequence: TGCGCCAGCAGCTCCTGGACTAGCGGGGTCTCCTACAATGAGCAGTTCTTC.

This clonotype was detected ten times or more. The V call is TRBV6-2 or TRBV6-3, the J call TRBJ2-1; 8 nucleotides agree with TRBD1. J lost 7 bases, V lost 8 bases, and 7 bases had no gene match. The CDR3 loop spans 13 amino acids. Germline loops: CDR1 MNHEY, CDR2 SVGEGT. Here the CDR3 reads CASCRTGWNEQFF. The CDR3 DNA is TGTGCCAGCTGTCGGACAGGGTGGAATGAGCAGTTCTTC.

This clonotype was seen repeatedly, ten times or more. The genes are TRBV7-2 and TRBJ1-1; no clear D. The CDR3 consists of 16 residues. From germline, CDR1 is SGHTA and CDR2 FQGNSA. Deletions cut 1 base from V and 3 bases from J, with 15 bases between. CDR3 nucleotides: TGTGCCAGCAGCTTAGACATCAACCTGTGGGACACTGAAGCTTTCTTT. The encoded protein is CASSLDINLWDTEAFF.

For the CDR3, the DNA is TGCAGCGCTCAGACAGCTCACGAGCAGTACTTC. Residues: CSAQTAHEQYF. The V call is TRBV29-1, the J call TRBJ2-7, with a possible D match to TRBD1 (5 bases). CDR1 is SQVTM, CDR2 ANQGSEA, per germline. The CDR3 is made up of 11 amino acids. V was clipped by 7 bases and J by 5 bases, with 12 bases between them.

This clonotype was counted at least ten times. The V call is TRBV7-6, the J call TRBJ1-3; perhaps TRBD1 as D (6 bases). CDR1 and CDR2 from the germline V gene are SGHVS and FNYEAQ. This CDR3 has 15 residues. V dropped 4 bases and J dropped 4 bases, with 14 bases sitting between them. The CDR3, as DNA: TGTGCCAGCAGCTATCAACAGGGCTCCGGAAACACCATATATTTT. Translation gives CASSYQQGSGNTIYF.

The V call is TRBV9, the J call TRBJ2-5; no reliable D call. V dropped 0 bases and J dropped 3 bases, with 9 bases sitting between them. CDR1 SGDLS and CDR2 YYNGEE come from the germline V gene. CDR3 length: 14 amino acids. In nucleotides, the CDR3 is TGTGCCAGCAGCGTAGCTGATGGGAAAGAGACCCAGTACTTC. Its translation: CASSVADGKETQYF.

The V gene is TRBV12-5, the J gene TRBJ1-1; D might be TRBD1 (6 bases). CDR1 and CDR2 (germline): LGHNT, FRNRAP. The CDR3 contains 13 residues. V lost 6 bases to trimming and J lost 3 bases, with 11 bases between them. The CDR3 bases are TGTGCTAGTGGACAGGACAGCTACACTGAAGCTTTCTTT. Its protein product is CASGQDSYTEAFF.

This clonotype was counted only a few times. The chain recombines TRBV2 with TRBJ2-2; 12 nucleotides match TRBD2. J gave up 7 bases and V 1 base, and 7 bases lay outside the gene matches. The CDR3 contains 17 residues. Germline lookup yields CDR1 SNHLY and CDR2 FYNNEI. This chain's CDR3 is CASSEGLAGARRGELFF. Here the CDR3 DNA reads TGTGCCAGCAGTGAAGGACTAGCGGGAGCCCGACGCGGGGAGCTGTTTTTT.

The table lists this clonotype with many counts. The chain is built from TRBV7-9 and TRBJ1-1, with D possibly being TRBD1 (6 bases). Germline CDR1 SEHNR, CDR2 FQNEAQ (reference sequence). This CDR3 is built from 16 residues. Trimming took off 5 bases at V and 5 bases at J, with 21 bases between the two ends. CDR3 amino acids: CASSQGLGGGETEAFF. CDR3 DNA: TGTGCCAGCAGCCAGGGGTTAGGGGGGGGAGAAACTGAAGCTTTCTTT.

This rearrangement joins TRBV7-9 to TRBJ1-1, with 10 bases identical to TRBD1. V lost 4 bases, J lost 4 bases, and 6 bases stayed unmatched. The germline V gene encodes CDR1 SEHNR and CDR2 FQNEAQ (reference sequence). The CDR3 consists of 15 residues. CDR3 sequence (DNA): TGTGCCAGCAGCTCCCGGGACAGGGGATCCACTGAAGCTTTCTTT. Protein product: CASSSRDRGSTEAFF.

The sample holds a few counts of this clonotype. The V gene is TRBV6-1, the J gene TRBJ1-6; no clear D. The CDR3 contains 16 residues. The V gene's germline CDR1 is MNHNS and CDR2 SASEGT. With 2 bases removed from V and 9 bases from J, the gap between germline ends came to 17 bases. The CDR3 DNA reads TGTGCCAGCAGTGAATCTCCGAGCGTAAGGAGTTCACCCCTCCACTTT. It encodes CASSESPSVRSSPLHF.

This clonotype was seen repeatedly, ten times or more. The chain uses TRBV6-5 and TRBJ1-1; 8 bases are a match to TRBD1. The V and J ends lost 2 bases and 2 bases, in that order; junction bases with no gene match: 1. This CDR3 comprises 14 residues. Germline assignment: CDR1 MNHEY and CDR2 SVGAGI. CDR3 protein: CASSYQGANTEAFF. Here the CDR3 DNA reads TGTGCCAGCAGTTACCAGGGGGCTAACACTGAAGCTTTCTTT.

The chain recombines TRBV19 with TRBJ2-3, with TRBD1 as a possible D gene (5 bases). The CDR3 covers 15 residues. Trimming shortened V by 1 base and J by 2 bases, and 10 bases separated the two germline ends. The V gene's germline CDR1 is LNHDA and CDR2 SQIVND (reference sequence). The CDR3 spells CASSIAGRATDTQYF. The CDR3 bases are TGTGCCAGTAGTATAGCCGGCAGGGCCACAGATACGCAGTATTTT. Supplemented by reference TRBV19 and TRBJ2-3, the full variable domain reads DGGITQSPKYLFRKEGQNVTLSCEQNLNHDAMYWYRQDPGQGLRLIYYSQIVNDFQKGDIAEGYSVSREKKESFPLTVTSAQKNPTAFYLCASSIAGRATDTQYFGPGTRLTVL.

The gene calls are TRBV20-1 and TRBJ2-7; 9 bases map to TRBD1. This CDR3 region has 14 residues. V lost 4 bases and J lost 3; bases outside the gene matches: 7. Germline-derived CDR1 and CDR2 are DFQATT and SNEGSKA (reference sequence). In DNA form, the CDR3 reads TGCAGTGCTACAGGGACAGGGATTAACTACGAGCAGTACTTC. Encoded protein: CSATGTGINYEQYF.

This chain joins TRBV24-1 and TRBJ2-5; D call uncertain. V was shortened by 10 bases and J by 2 bases, with 10 bases between the two germline ends. Germline loops: CDR1 KGHDR, CDR2 SFDVKD. CDR3 size: 12 residues. CDR3 DNA: TGTGCCACTGGTTCTGGGCAAGAGACCCAGTACTTC. Protein sequence: CATGSGQETQYF.

The chain uses TRBV7-6 and TRBJ1-4; 7 positions agree with TRBD1. V was clipped by 5 bases and J by 8 bases; unmatched bases: 11. Looked up from germline, CDR1 is SGHVS and CDR2 is FNYEAQ. The CDR3 is 15 amino acids. DNA of the CDR3: TGTGCCAGCAGCCGGCGGGAGACAGGGAGGGAAAAACTGTTTTTT. Encoded protein: CASSRRETGREKLFF.

This clonotype has a handful of counts. The chain carries TRBV5-4 and TRBJ2-1; 8 bases are shared with TRBD1. V lost 4 bases and J lost 4; bases outside the gene matches: 10. There are 16 residues in the CDR3. The V gene's germline CDR1 is SGHNT and CDR2 YYREEE (reference sequence). The CDR3 DNA follows: TGTGCCAGCAGCCCCGGACAGGGTTTAGCTTACAATGAGCAGTTCTTC. Its translation is CASSPGQGLAYNEQFF.

V is TRBV4-2 and J is TRBJ1-2, with a weak D call TRBD1 (5 bases). Germline CDR1 and CDR2: LGHNA and YNFKEQ. The CDR3 spans 16 residues. V lost 0 bases, J lost 7 bases, and 18 bases lay in between. The CDR3 region is CASSQDGARAGGGYTF. The CDR3 nucleotides read TGTGCCAGCAGCCAAGATGGGGCCAGGGCGGGAGGTGGCTACACCTTC.

This clonotype was counted a few times. The chain recombines TRBV4-1 with TRBJ2-2, with TRBD2 identical over 7 bases. With 4 bases clipped from V and 1 base from J, the junction kept 6 bases outside the gene matches. Germline V CDR1 and CDR2: MGHRA, YSYEKL. The CDR3 is 16 residues long. The CDR3 coding sequence is TGCGCCAGCAGCCCTTCTAGCGGTAGGAACACCGGGGAGCTGTTTTTT. Translation gives CASSPSSGRNTGELFF.

In this sample, this clonotype turned up a few times. This chain uses TRBV6-2 or TRBV6-3 with TRBJ2-7, with a tentative D call TRBD2 (5 bases). The CDR3 has 15 amino acids. V was trimmed by 6 bases and J by 3 bases, leaving 18 bases between them. Per germline, CDR1 MNHEY and CDR2 SVGEGT. The DNA of the CDR3 is TGTGCCAGCAGCTTCCTCTACGAGGGATACTACGAGCAGTACGTC. Translating it yields CASSFLYEGYYEQYV.

V gene TRBV15 combines with J gene TRBJ1-5; a possible D gene is TRBD1 (6 bases). Germline V gene lookup returns CDR1 LNHNV and CDR2 YYDKDF (reference sequence). The CDR3 is made up of 15 amino acids. Between the trimmed V and J ends, which lost 6 bases and 2 bases, there was a span of 14 bases. CDR3 amino acids: CATSLSGAGNQPQHF. CDR3 coding DNA: TGTGCCACCAGTCTTTCGGGGGCTGGCAATCAGCCCCAGCATTTT.

The chain uses TRBV7-8 and TRBJ1-2, with 8 bases identical to TRBD1. Germline lookup yields CDR1 SGHVS and CDR2 FQNEAQ. V gave up 0 bases and J gave up 4 bases; unmatched junction bases: 7. The CDR3 runs 16 residues. CDR3 residues: CASSLAPRTGTYGYTF. The DNA of the CDR3 is TGTGCCAGCAGCTTAGCACCCAGGACAGGGACCTATGGCTACACCTTC.